The 27 T cell receptor beta chains below all came from one sample that was sequenced in a study of CD8 T cells in ankylosing spondylitis. Each CDR3 protein is one row after TCRdb ran MiXCR on the 5' RACE reads. This sample carries 36,000 or so distinct CDR3 sequences, over 5.5% of them seen once, and the ten largest clones take 10% to 15%. Sequenced input: blood, either unsorted or a sorted T cell fraction (not recorded which). These receptors came from a male donor with ankylosing spondylitis or in good health (not recorded which).

This clonotype has at least ten counts. This chain's CDR3 is CASSPERMNEQFF. CDR3 nucleotides: TGTGCCAGCTCCCCCGAGCGCATGAATGAGCAGTTCTTC. The chain recombines TRBV18 with TRBJ2-1, with D hard to call. CDR1 KGHSH and CDR2 LQKENI come from the germline V gene. There are 13 residues in the CDR3. Trimming removed 6 bases from V and 7 bases from J, with 13 bases in between.

This clonotype was seen many times. The V and J genes are TRBV20-1 and TRBJ1-5; a possible D gene is TRBD1 (5 bases). The CDR3 is 15 amino acids. V lost 0 bases, J lost 0 bases, and 9 bases lay in between. CDR1 and CDR2 from the germline V gene are DFQATT and SNEGSKA (reference sequence). CDR3 loop: CSARDPRVSNQPQHF. The CDR3 bases are TGCAGTGCTAGAGACCCCAGGGTTAGCAATCAGCCCCAGCATTTT.

This clonotype was seen ten or more times. The V call is TRBV7-8, the J call TRBJ2-5, with TRBD2 matching 7 bases. The junction had 8 bases not matched to a gene; V was cut back by 2 bases and J by 5 bases. There are 15 residues in the CDR3. Per germline, CDR1 SGHVS and CDR2 FQNEAQ. CDR3 in DNA: TGTGCCAGCAGCTTAAATGATCTCGGGGGGGAGACCCAGTACTTC. This codes for CASSLNDLGGETQYF. Drawing the rest from reference TRBV7-8 and TRBJ2-5, the complete variable domain is GAGVSQSPRYKVAKRGQDVALRCDPISGHVSLFWYQQALGQGPEFLTYFQNEAQLDKSGLPSDRFFAERPEGSVSTLKIQRTQQEDSAVYLCASSLNDLGGETQYFGPGTRLLVL.

The sample holds many counts of this clonotype. This sequence joins TRBV28 and TRBJ1-1; D might be TRBD1 (6 bases). V was trimmed by 3 bases and J by 10 bases, leaving 15 bases between them. Germline V lookup: CDR1 MDHEN, CDR2 SYDVKM. This CDR3 spans 13 amino acids. CDR3 sequence (DNA): TGTGCCAGCAGTTTTAGGGGGACGGCGGGAGCTTTCTTT. This gives the protein CASSFRGTAGAFF.

This clonotype was seen repeatedly, ten times or more. The chain couples TRBV11-2 to TRBJ2-7; no reliable D call. The ends were cut back, 5 bases at V and 3 bases at J, with 8 bases in the middle. CDR1 SGHAT and CDR2 FQNNGV come from the germline V gene. The CDR3 totals 12 residues. CDR3 sequence reads: CASSPSSYEQYF. The CDR3 DNA follows: TGTGCCAGCAGCCCCTCGAGCTACGAGCAGTACTTC. Together with reference TRBV11-2 and TRBJ2-7, the CDR3 gives the full variable domain: EAGVAQSPRYKIIEKRQSVAFWCNPISGHATLYWYQQILGQGPKLLIQFQNNGVVDDSQLPKDRFSAERLKGVDSTLKIQPAKLEDSAVYLCASSPSSYEQYFGPGTRLTVT.

This clonotype was counted at least ten times. The CDR3 is CSARGGDSQETQYF. The CDR3 bases are TGCAGTGCCAGGGGCGGGGACAGCCAAGAGACCCAGTACTTC. The chain employs TRBV20-1 and TRBJ2-5; possible D gene TRBD1, 7 bases. This CDR3 contains 14 residues. V shed 6 bases and J shed 1 base, with 15 bases lying between them. CDR1 is DFQATT, CDR2 SNEGSKA, per germline (reference sequence).

The CDR3 here is CASRGSGNSPLHF. The CDR3 DNA reads TGTGCCAGTCGGGGCTCTGGGAATTCACCCCTCCACTTT. The chain has TRBV19 and TRBJ1-6; maybe TRBD1 (5 bases). The V end lost 8 bases, the J end lost 7 bases, and 12 bases lay between the germline ends. This CDR3 comprises 13 residues. Germline assignment: CDR1 LNHDA and CDR2 SQIVND (reference sequence).

This clonotype has at least ten counts. The chain links TRBV5-4 to TRBJ2-7; TRBD1 matches 7 bases. This CDR3 spans 14 amino acids. V was pared by 2 bases and J by 5 bases, with 7 bases of the junction left unmatched. The germline gives CDR1 SGHNT, CDR2 YYREEE (reference sequence). CDR3 loop: CASSLGQVPDEQYF. CDR3 sequence (DNA): TGTGCCAGCAGCTTAGGACAGGTCCCCGACGAGCAGTACTTC.

This clonotype was detected ten times or more. CDR3 coding DNA: TGCAGTGCTAGAGATCCGGAGGGGGCTATTAGGACCGGGGAGCTGTTTTTT. Translation: CSARDPEGAIRTGELFF. This chain links TRBV20-1 with TRBJ2-2; D possibly corresponds to TRBD1 (7 bases). The CDR3 has 17 residues. Per the germline V gene, CDR1 is DFQATT and CDR2 is SNEGSKA (reference sequence). Between the trimmed V and J ends, which lost 0 bases and 5 bases, there was a span of 19 bases.

This clonotype appeared many times. The rearrangement joins TRBV29-1 to TRBJ2-5, with no clear D. This CDR3 is 10 amino acids long. Germline values: CDR1 SQVTM, CDR2 ANQGSEA. With 4 bases removed from V and 5 bases from J, the gap between germline ends came to 5 bases. CDR3 bases: TGCAGCGTTGGTCGGGAGACCCAGTACTTC. It codes for CSVGRETQYF.

This clonotype has a count of ten or more. The chain couples TRBV6-1 to TRBJ2-3; TRBD1 might be the D (6 bases). The CDR3 covers 15 residues. Trimming cost V 5 bases and J 0 bases, with 12 bases left between them. Germline lookup yields CDR1 MNHNS and CDR2 SASEGT. In nucleotides, the CDR3 is TGTGCCAGCAGTCCTTGGACAGATAGCACAGATACGCAGTATTTT. Protein product: CASSPWTDSTDTQYF.

Many counts were recorded for this clonotype. The chain joins TRBV7-9 to TRBJ2-1; D gene uncertain. Per the germline V gene, CDR1 is SEHNR and CDR2 is FQNEAQ (reference sequence). The CDR3 consists of 15 residues. V was trimmed by 3 bases and J by 4 bases, leaving 13 bases between them. The CDR3 region is CASSFGPQKYNEQFF. The CDR3 DNA reads TGTGCCAGCAGCTTCGGACCACAAAAATACAATGAGCAGTTCTTC. Full variable domain (rest looked up from reference TRBV7-9 and TRBJ2-1): DTGVSQNPRHKITKRGQNVTFRCDPISEHNRLYWYRQTLGQGPEFLTYFQNEAQLEKSRLLSDRFSAERPKGSFSTLEIQRTEQGDSAMYLCASSFGPQKYNEQFFGPGTRLTVL.

This clonotype has at least ten counts. This CDR3 reads CSAQETSTDTQYF. The CDR3 coding sequence is TGCAGCGCCCAAGAGACTAGCACAGATACGCAGTATTTT. This chain joins TRBV29-1 and TRBJ2-3; unclear D gene. The germline V and J ends were trimmed by 7 bases and 0 bases, with 11 bases remaining between them. CDR1 and CDR2 (germline): SQVTM, ANQGSEA. The CDR3 sequence is 13 residues long.

This clonotype came up many times. The V gene is TRBV7-2, the J gene TRBJ2-2; 8 bases are a match to TRBD2. V gave up 1 base and J gave up 4 bases; unmatched junction bases: 5. The CDR3 has 16 residues. Germline values: CDR1 SGHTA, CDR2 FQGNSA. The CDR3 nucleotides are TGTGCCAGCAGCTTAGTCGGGGGGGCTTTCACCGGGGAGCTGTTTTTT. This encodes CASSLVGGAFTGELFF.

As to this clonotype: A read error may explain this, as a much larger clone is one base away. The rearrangement joins TRBV7-9 to TRBJ2-1; 8 bases are shared with TRBD1. Germline V gives CDR1 SEHNR, CDR2 FQNEAQ (reference sequence). CDR3 length: 16 residues. The V segment lost 5 bases and the J segment 5 bases; nucleotides outside the gene matches: 11. CDR3 DNA: TGTGCCAGCAGCCCGGGGGTGGGGACAGGCGACAATGAGCAGTTCTTC. Amino acids: CASSPGVGTGDNEQFF.

This clonotype has a count of ten or more. This rearrangement joins TRBV20-1 to TRBJ1-4, with a tentative D call TRBD1 (6 bases). The length of the CDR3 is 13 residues. The germline V gene encodes CDR1 DFQATT and CDR2 SNEGSKA (reference sequence). Between the trimmed V and J ends, which lost 6 bases and 3 bases, there was a span of 11 bases. The chain's CDR3 is CSAQQGSNEKLFF. For the CDR3, the DNA is TGCAGTGCCCAACAGGGTTCTAATGAAAAACTGTTTTTT.

The rearrangement uses TRBV7-8 and TRBJ2-5; 8 bases fit TRBD2. In germline, CDR1 is SGHVS, CDR2 FQNEAQ. This CDR3 has 16 amino acids. With 3 bases clipped from V and 5 bases from J, the junction kept 11 bases outside the gene matches. The CDR3 loop is CASSFRRAGGAETQYF. CDR3 coding DNA: TGTGCCAGCAGCTTTAGGCGGGCGGGGGGTGCGGAGACCCAGTACTTC.

There are many counts of this clonotype. The chain employs TRBV7-2 and TRBJ2-7; no firm D call. There are 15 residues in the CDR3. Trimming left V 4 bases short and J 7 bases short, with 20 bases between. Germline CDR1 and CDR2: SGHTA and FQGNSA. In DNA, the CDR3 is TGTGCCAGCAGCTCCTCTAGGTCCCCTATGGGGGAGCAGTACTTC. It encodes CASSSSRSPMGEQYF.

This clonotype was recorded a few times. The CDR3 nucleotides are TGTGCCAGCAGCTGGGGGCCACCAGGCATTGCCAGCAAATTGTTTTTT. This codes for CASSWGPPGIASKLFF. The chain recombines TRBV7-2 with TRBJ1-4; the D gene is possibly TRBD1 (6 bases). Trimming stripped 4 bases from V and 15 bases from J, with 27 bases between. Looked up from germline, CDR1 is SGHTA and CDR2 is FQGNSA. The CDR3 is 16 amino acids.

The sample holds a few counts of this clonotype. This chain links TRBV20-1 with TRBJ2-3; D is ambiguous. Trimming took 6 bases from V and 0 from J, leaving 13 bases between them. This CDR3 region has 14 residues. Looked up from germline, CDR1 is DFQATT and CDR2 is SNEGSKA (reference sequence). The CDR3 DNA reads as TGCAGTGCCCTCCTTTGGTCCAGCACAGATACGCAGTATTTT. This sequence encodes CSALLWSSTDTQYF.

This clonotype showed up many times. This chain links TRBV9 with TRBJ2-1; 15 nucleotides line up with TRBD2. The CDR3 is 16 amino acids. The V gene end was trimmed by 4 bases and the J gene end by 9 bases; junction bases not matched to a gene: 8. The germline CDR1 and CDR2 sequences are SGDLS and YYNGEE. CDR3 DNA sequence: TGTGCCAGCAGCTCGCCGGGACTAGCGGGGGGAAGTGAGCAGTTCTTC. Its translation: CASSSPGLAGGSEQFF.

The sample holds many counts of this clonotype. The J gene is TRBJ2-7, the V gene TRBV5-1; 13 bases are a match to TRBD2. The CDR3 contains 15 residues. V dropped 4 bases and J dropped 6; count of bases not matched to a gene: 7. Per the germline V gene, CDR1 is SGHRS and CDR2 is YFSETQ. The CDR3 DNA follows: TGCGCCAGCAGCCAGACTAGCGGGGGGCCCCCCGAGCAGTACTTC. Translation gives CASSQTSGGPPEQYF.

The CDR3 sequence: CASNSENRVETQYF. The CDR3 DNA is TGTGCCAGCAACTCCGAAAACAGGGTAGAGACCCAGTACTTC. This chain links TRBV7-2 with TRBJ2-5; perhaps TRBD1 as D (6 bases). Germline CDR1 and CDR2: SGHTA and FQGNSA. The CDR3 totals 14 residues. V gave up 7 bases and J gave up 4 bases, with 16 bases separating them.

This clonotype was picked up many times. V and J are TRBV4-3 and TRBJ1-4; maybe TRBD1 (5 bases). The CDR3 is made up of 16 amino acids. The germline V gene has CDR1 LGHNA and CDR2 YSLEER. V lost 0 bases, J lost 3 bases, and 11 bases lay in between. The CDR3 here is CASSQDGGKANEKLFF. Here the CDR3 DNA reads TGCGCCAGCAGCCAAGACGGGGGGAAGGCTAATGAAAAACTGTTTTTT.

In its sample, this clonotype was seen many times. The chain has TRBV25-1 and TRBJ1-1; D unclear. V shed 4 bases and J shed 6 bases, with 12 bases lying between them. This CDR3 comprises 13 residues. Germline loops: CDR1 MGHDK, CDR2 SYGVNS. CDR3 residues: CASSARDGAEAFF. Here the CDR3 DNA reads TGTGCCAGCAGTGCCCGGGATGGTGCTGAAGCTTTCTTT. The whole variable domain, filled in from reference TRBV25-1 and TRBJ1-1, reads EADIYQTPRYLVIGTGKKITLECSQTMGHDKMYWYQQDPGMELHLIHYSYGVNSTEKGDLSSESTVSRIRTEHFPLTLESARPSHTSQYLCASSARDGAEAFFGQGTRLTVV.

This clonotype was seen many times. The V and J genes are TRBV2 and TRBJ1-4, with 8 bases matching TRBD1. With 8 bases clipped from V and 8 bases from J, the junction kept 10 bases outside the gene matches. The CDR3 length is 14 residues. The germline CDR1 and CDR2 sequences are SNHLY and FYNNEI. The CDR3 reads CASLPGQAGEKLFF. The CDR3 DNA reads as TGTGCCAGCCTACCGGGACAGGCCGGGGAAAAACTGTTTTTT.

This clonotype was counted many times. The chain has TRBV12-3 or TRBV12-4 and TRBJ1-2; D is unresolved. Trimming took 4 bases from V and 7 from J, leaving 10 bases between them. This CDR3 is built from 12 residues. CDR3 sequence: CASSYGEGGYTF. DNA of the CDR3: TGTGCCAGCAGTTACGGGGAAGGTGGCTACACCTTC.